The sequence of this TCR beta chain was determined in a study of regulatory T cells in long-lasting Graves disease. The CDR3 is made up of 16 amino acids. Germline values: CDR1 WNHNN, CDR2 SYGVQD (reference sequence). The junction had 5 bases not matched to a gene; V was cut back by 6 bases and J by 1 base. At least ten counts were recorded for this clonotype. Its antigen is undetermined. As for time point: newly diagnosed GD, antithyroid drugs for less than 3 months. Researchers made the TCR library from RNA that was extracted from PBMCs. All patients originated from an endocrinology department located in Xi'an, China. Study conclusions and caveats: Persistent cases of Graves' showed reduced TCR diversity relative to newly diagnosed patients. Under persistent disease, TRBV28, TRBJ1-2 and TRBJ2-5 were used preferentially.

Researchers made TCR beta libraries by using iRepertoire HTBI primers and running Arm-PCR on CDR3 regions. TCRdb analysed the multiplex PCR reads with MiXCR anew, one entry per CDR3 protein. The table shows 250,000 or so distinct CDR3 sequences, with over 20% occurring only once. The receptor comes from a female donor with Graves disease. The sequencing used peripheral blood mononuclear cells (PBMCs), collected at new diagnosis, from a patient treated with antithyroid drugs. The chain combines TRBV10-1 with TRBJ2-2; 10 nucleotides align to TRBD1. The CDR3 loop reads CASSLDRGLNTGELFF. The CDR3 DNA reads TGCGCCAGCAGCTTAGACAGGGGGCTGAACACCGGGGAGCTGTTTTTT.